This T cell receptor (beta chain) was observed in a study of early T cells in non-severe SARS-CoV-2 infection. Looking at the study overall: Bulk RNA from unsorted whole blood was sequenced; chains were unpaired.

Concerning this clonotype itself: The antigen is not known.

Individual cDNA molecules carried attached unique molecular identifiers. TCRdb analysed the 5' RACE reads with MiXCR anew, one entry per CDR3 protein. The repertoire includes tens of thousands of distinct CDR3 sequences, 7% to 8% of them detected once, and 3% to 4% sits in the top ten. Findings and limits, study-wide: VDJdb-based matching was biased toward anti-spike CD8 responses and missed private and CD4 specificities.

The specimen was whole blood. This receptor was taken from an adult who was a healthcare worker with PCR-confirmed SARS-CoV-2 infection or an uninfected control (not recorded which).

CDR3 nucleotides: TGTGCCAGCAGCCGTGACAGGGCCACTCGAGGTTCACCCCTCCACTTT. The encoded protein is CASSRDRATRGSPLHF. The chain employs TRBV11-2 and TRBJ1-6; 7 bases match TRBD1. Germline V gene lookup returns CDR1 SGHAT and CDR2 FQNNGV. The CDR3 spans 16 residues. Trimming took 5 bases from V and 9 from J; bases not matched to a gene: 13.